The clone carrying this T cell receptor (beta chain) was observed many times. What it binds is unknown. In germline, CDR1 is SGHDT, CDR2 YYEEEE. This CDR3 is built from 17 residues. Germline trimming cut 4 bases from V and 7 bases from J; bases unmatched to any gene: 12. The output of every sequencing run, over 190 million TCR-beta sequences, came from 15-18 subjects. Using its own MiXCR run on the 5' RACE reads, TCRdb lists one record per CDR3 protein. The table shows 26,000 or so distinct CDR3 sequences, with more than 6.5% occurring only once. The data derive from a study of neurological immune-mediated disorders. Findings and limits, study-wide: HTLV-1-associated myelopathy ranked highest for TCR clonal expansion and multiple sclerosis lowest, beneath healthy controls.

This sequence joins TRBV5-6 and TRBJ2-1; 12 bases align to TRBD2. Material: PBMCs. The sequence was collected from a woman between 50 and 59 years old in good health. CDR3 sequence (DNA): TGTGCCAGCAGCCCTACGCGGCTAGCGGGAGGGGGGAATGAGCAGTTCTTC. This codes for CASSPTRLAGGGNEQFF.